The next 4 T cell receptor beta chains were all read from a single sample in a study of PD-1 blockade in classical Hodgkin lymphoma. TCRdb's copy holds only in-frame clones and misses some; the assay was immunoSEQ multiplex PCR. Altogether fewer than 40,000 clones are present, about 88% being singletons, with the ten largest covering approximately 0.82%. As for time point: cycle 4 day 1 (C4D1), after more than five weeks of nivolumab. Relapses following autologous stem cell transplantation were seen in all patients, with brentuximab vedotin exposure varying. Starting with thawed PBMCs, CD4+ T cells were purified by magnetic negative selection. This material consisted of CD4+ T cells from blood, taken before the fourth cycle of nivolumab. All receptors come from a human donor with classical Hodgkin lymphoma.

This chain connects TRBV5-1 to TRBJ2-5; TRBD1 agrees at 8 bases. The junction had 7 bases not matched to a gene; V was cut back by 4 bases and J by 5 bases. The CDR3 is 14 residues long. Germline assignment: CDR1 SGHRS and CDR2 YFSETQ. The CDR3: CASSGRTGLETQYF. The CDR3 DNA reads TGCGCCAGCAGCGGAAGGACAGGGTTGGAGACCCAGTACTTC.

The chain joins TRBV10-3 to TRBJ2-4; 7 bases line up with TRBD2. This CDR3 has 17 amino acids. J was trimmed by 0 bases and V by 7 bases; bases with no gene match: 12. Germline assignment: CDR1 ENHRY and CDR2 SYGVKD. CDR3 sequence: CAITPVSGELAKNIQYF. The CDR3 nucleotides read TGTGCCATCACGCCGGTCAGCGGGGAACTAGCCAAAAACATTCAGTACTTC.

This chain connects TRBV5-1 to TRBJ2-5; D not resolved. The germline CDR1 and CDR2 sequences are SGHRS and YFSETQ. Trimming took off 1 base at V and 3 bases at J, with 13 bases between the two ends. The CDR3 totals 15 residues. The CDR3 DNA reads TGCGCCAGCAGCTTGACCGGCTCGGAAGAAGAGACCCAGTACTTC. Its translation: CASSLTGSEEETQYF.

The rearrangement uses TRBV4-3 and TRBJ1-2; D gene ambiguous. Germline CDR1 and CDR2: LGHNA and YSLEER. The CDR3 contains 13 residues. The V gene lost 2 bases and the J gene lost 3 bases, with 7 bases spanning the gap. Written as DNA, the CDR3 is TGCGCCAGCAGCCAAAACGGAGACTATGGCTACACCTTC. This sequence encodes CASSQNGDYGYTF.